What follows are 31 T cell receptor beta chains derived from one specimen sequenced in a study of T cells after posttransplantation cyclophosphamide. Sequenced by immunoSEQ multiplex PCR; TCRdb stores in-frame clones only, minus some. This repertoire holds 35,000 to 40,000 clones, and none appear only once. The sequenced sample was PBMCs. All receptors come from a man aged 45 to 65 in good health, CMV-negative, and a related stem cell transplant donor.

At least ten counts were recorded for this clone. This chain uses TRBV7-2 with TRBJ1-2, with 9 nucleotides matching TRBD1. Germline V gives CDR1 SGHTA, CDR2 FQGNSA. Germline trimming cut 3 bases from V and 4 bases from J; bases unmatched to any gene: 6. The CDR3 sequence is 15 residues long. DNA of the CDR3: TGTGCCAGCAGCTTGGGACAGGGAGGTTCCTATGGCTACACCTTC. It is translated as CASSLGQGGSYGYTF. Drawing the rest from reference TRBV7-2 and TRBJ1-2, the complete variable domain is GAGVSQSPSNKVTEKGKDVELRCDPISGHTALYWYRQSLGQGLEFLIYFQGNSAPDKSGLPSDRFSAERTGGSVSTLTIQRTQQEDSAVYLCASSLGQGGSYGYTFGSGTRLTVV.

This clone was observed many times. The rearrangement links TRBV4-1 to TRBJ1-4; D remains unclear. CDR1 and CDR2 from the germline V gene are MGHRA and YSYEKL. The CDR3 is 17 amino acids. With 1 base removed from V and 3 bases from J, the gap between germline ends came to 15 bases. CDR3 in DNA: TGCGCCAGCAGCCAAGGTGTAAGGAGGGAGGCTAATGAAAAACTGTTTTTT. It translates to CASSQGVRREANEKLFF.

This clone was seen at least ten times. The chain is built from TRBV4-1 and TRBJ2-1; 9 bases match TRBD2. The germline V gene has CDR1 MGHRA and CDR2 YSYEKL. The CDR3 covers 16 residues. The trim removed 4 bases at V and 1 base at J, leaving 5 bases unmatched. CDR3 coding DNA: TGCGCCAGCAGCCCCGGGCGGGAGGGATCCTACAATGAGCAGTTCTTC. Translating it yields CASSPGREGSYNEQFF.

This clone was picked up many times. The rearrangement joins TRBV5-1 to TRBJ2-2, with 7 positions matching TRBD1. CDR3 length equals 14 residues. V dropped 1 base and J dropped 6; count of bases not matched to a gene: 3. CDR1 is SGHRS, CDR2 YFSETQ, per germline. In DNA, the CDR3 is TGCGCCAGCAGCTTGAACAGGGGTGCCGGGGAGCTGTTTTTT. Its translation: CASSLNRGAGELFF.

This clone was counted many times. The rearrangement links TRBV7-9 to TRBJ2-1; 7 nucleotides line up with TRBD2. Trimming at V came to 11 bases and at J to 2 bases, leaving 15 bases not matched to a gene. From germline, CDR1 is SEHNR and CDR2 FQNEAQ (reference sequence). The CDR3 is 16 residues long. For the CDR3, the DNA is TGTGCCGGTGGGCAGGGAAAAACTAGCGCCTACAATGAGCAGTTCTTC. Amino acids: CAGGQGKTSAYNEQFF.

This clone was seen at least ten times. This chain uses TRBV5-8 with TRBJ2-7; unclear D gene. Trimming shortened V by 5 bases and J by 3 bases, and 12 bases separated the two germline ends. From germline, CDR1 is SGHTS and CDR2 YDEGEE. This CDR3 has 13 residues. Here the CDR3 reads CASSKSGLYEQYF. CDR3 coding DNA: TGTGCCAGCAGTAAAAGTGGGCTCTACGAGCAGTACTTC.

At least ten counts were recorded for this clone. The CDR3 here is CASSPRDAEAFF. The DNA for the CDR3 is TGTGCCAGCAGTCCCCGGGATGCTGAAGCTTTCTTT. V gene TRBV6-6 combines with J gene TRBJ1-1; D not resolved. Trimming left V 5 bases short and J 6 bases short, with 10 bases between. Germline CDR1 reads MNHNY; CDR2 reads SVGAGI (reference sequence). The CDR3 contains 12 residues.

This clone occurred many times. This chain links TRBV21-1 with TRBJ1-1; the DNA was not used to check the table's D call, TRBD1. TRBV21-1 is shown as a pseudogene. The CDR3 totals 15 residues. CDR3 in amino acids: CASSEEVWGRRVLFF. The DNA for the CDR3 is TGTGCCAGCAGCGAGGAGGTATGGGGGCGTAGGGTCCTGTTCTTT.

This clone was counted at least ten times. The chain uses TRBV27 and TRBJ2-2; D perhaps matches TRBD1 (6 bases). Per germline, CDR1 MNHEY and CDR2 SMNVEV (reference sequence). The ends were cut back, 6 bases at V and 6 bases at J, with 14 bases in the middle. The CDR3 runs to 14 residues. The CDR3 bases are TGTGCCAGCAGGGGAATCAGGGGTCCCGGGGAGCTGTTTTTT. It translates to CASRGIRGPGELFF.

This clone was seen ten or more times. CDR3 region: CASSGDYINSYEQYF. Here the CDR3 DNA reads TGTGCCAGCAGTGGGGACTATATAAACTCCTACGAGCAGTACTTC. V usage is TRBV2 and J usage is TRBJ2-7; 7 bases line up with TRBD2. CDR1 SNHLY and CDR2 FYNNEI come from the germline V gene. After removal of 4 bases from V and 0 bases from J, the junction contained 6 bases not matched to a gene. The CDR3 covers 15 residues.

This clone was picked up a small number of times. Written as DNA, the CDR3 is TGTGCCAGCAGTTCGCCGGACAGGGCCCAGTACTTC. This encodes CASSSPDRAQYF. The gene calls are TRBV7-9 and TRBJ2-5, with TRBD1 matching 8 bases. Trimming took 6 bases from V and 9 from J; bases not matched to a gene: 6. The CDR3 is made up of 12 amino acids. The germline gives CDR1 SEHNR, CDR2 FQNEAQ (reference sequence).

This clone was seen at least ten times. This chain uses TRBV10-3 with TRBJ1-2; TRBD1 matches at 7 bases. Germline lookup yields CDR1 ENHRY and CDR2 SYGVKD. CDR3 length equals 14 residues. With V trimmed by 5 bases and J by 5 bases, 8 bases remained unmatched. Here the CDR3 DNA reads TGTGCCATCAGTCCCAAGGAGGGGGCATATGGCTACACCTTC. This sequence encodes CAISPKEGAYGYTF.

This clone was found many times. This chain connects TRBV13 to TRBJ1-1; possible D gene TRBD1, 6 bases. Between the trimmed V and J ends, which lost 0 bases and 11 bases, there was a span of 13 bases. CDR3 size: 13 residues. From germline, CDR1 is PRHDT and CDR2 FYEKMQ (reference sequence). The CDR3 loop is CASSLGEGVSAFF. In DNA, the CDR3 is TGTGCCAGCAGCTTAGGCGAGGGGGTTTCCGCTTTCTTT.

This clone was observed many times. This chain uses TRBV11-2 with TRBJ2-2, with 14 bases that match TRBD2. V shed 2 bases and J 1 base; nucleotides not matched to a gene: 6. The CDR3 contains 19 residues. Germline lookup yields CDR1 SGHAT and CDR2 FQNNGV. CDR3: CASSLTGLAGVWNTGELFF. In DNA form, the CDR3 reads TGTGCCAGCAGCTTAACGGGACTAGCGGGAGTGTGGAACACCGGGGAGCTGTTTTTT. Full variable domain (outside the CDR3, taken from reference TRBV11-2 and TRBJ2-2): EAGVAQSPRYKIIEKRQSVAFWCNPISGHATLYWYQQILGQGPKLLIQFQNNGVVDDSQLPKDRFSAERLKGVDSTLKIQPAKLEDSAVYLCASSLTGLAGVWNTGELFFGEGSRLTVL.

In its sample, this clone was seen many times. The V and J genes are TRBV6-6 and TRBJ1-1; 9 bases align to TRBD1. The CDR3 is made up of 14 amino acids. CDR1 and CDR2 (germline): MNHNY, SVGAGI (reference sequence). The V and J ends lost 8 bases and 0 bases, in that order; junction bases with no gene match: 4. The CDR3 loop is CASAGTGMNTEAFF. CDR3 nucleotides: TGTGCCAGCGCTGGGACAGGGATGAACACTGAAGCTTTCTTT.

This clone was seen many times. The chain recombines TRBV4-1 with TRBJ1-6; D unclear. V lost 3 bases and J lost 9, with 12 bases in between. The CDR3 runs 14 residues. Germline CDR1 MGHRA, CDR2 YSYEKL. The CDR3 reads CASSHIAPGSPLHF. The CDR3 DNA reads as TGCGCCAGCAGCCATATCGCCCCCGGTTCACCCCTCCACTTT.

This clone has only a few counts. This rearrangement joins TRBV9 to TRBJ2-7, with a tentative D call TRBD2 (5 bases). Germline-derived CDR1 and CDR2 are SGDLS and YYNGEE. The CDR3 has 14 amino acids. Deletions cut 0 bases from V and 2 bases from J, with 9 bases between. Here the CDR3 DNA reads TGTGCCAGCAGCGTAGACGGGGTTACCTACGAGCAGTACTTC. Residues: CASSVDGVTYEQYF.

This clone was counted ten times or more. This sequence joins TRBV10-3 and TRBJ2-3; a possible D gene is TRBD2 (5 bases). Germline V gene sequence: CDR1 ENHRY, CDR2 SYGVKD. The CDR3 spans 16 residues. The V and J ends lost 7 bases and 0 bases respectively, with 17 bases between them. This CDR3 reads CAINGRGMASTDTQYF. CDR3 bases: TGTGCCATCAACGGTCGGGGTATGGCTAGCACAGATACGCAGTATTTT.

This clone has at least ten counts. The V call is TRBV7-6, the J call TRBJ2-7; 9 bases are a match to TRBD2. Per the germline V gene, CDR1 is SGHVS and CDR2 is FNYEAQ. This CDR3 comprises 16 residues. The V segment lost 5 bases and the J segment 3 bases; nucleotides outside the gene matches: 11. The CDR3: CASSPTVAGENYEQYF. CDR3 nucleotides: TGTGCCAGCAGCCCCACGGTAGCGGGAGAGAACTACGAGCAGTACTTC.

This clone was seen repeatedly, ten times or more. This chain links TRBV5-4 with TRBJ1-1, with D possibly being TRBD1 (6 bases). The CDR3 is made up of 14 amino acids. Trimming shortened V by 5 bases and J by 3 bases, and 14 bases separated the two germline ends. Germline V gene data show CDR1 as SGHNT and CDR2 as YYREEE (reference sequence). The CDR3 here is CASRPRYRDTEAFF. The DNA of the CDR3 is TGTGCCAGCAGACCCCGTTACAGGGACACTGAAGCTTTCTTT. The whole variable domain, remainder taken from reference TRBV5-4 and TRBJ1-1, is ETGVTQSPTHLIKTRGQQVTLRCSSQSGHNTVSWYQQALGQGPQFIFQYYREEENGRGNFPPRFSGLQFPNYSSELNVNALELDDSALYLCASRPRYRDTEAFFGQGTRLTVV.

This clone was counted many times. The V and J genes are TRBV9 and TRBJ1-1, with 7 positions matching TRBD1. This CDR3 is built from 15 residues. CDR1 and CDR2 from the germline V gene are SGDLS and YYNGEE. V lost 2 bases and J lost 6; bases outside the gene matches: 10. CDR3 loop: CASSVKGRGLAEAFF. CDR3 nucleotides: TGTGCCAGCAGCGTGAAGGGTAGGGGGCTCGCTGAAGCTTTCTTT.

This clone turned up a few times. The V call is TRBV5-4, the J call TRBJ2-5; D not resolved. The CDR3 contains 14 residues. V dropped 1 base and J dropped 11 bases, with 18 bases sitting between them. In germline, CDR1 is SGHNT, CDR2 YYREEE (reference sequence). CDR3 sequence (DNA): TGTGCCAGCAGCTTGCGTGCCACGTTTGAGGAGCAGTACTTC. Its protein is CASSLRATFEEQYF. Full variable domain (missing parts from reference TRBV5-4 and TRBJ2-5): ETGVTQSPTHLIKTRGQQVTLRCSSQSGHNTVSWYQQALGQGPQFIFQYYREEENGRGNFPPRFSGLQFPNYSSELNVNALELDDSALYLCASSLRATFEEQYFGPGTRLLVL.

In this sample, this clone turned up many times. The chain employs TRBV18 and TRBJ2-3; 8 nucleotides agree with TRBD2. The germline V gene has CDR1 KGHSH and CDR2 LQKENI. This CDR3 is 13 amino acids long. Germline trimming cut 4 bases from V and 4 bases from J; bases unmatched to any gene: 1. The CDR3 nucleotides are TGTGCCAGCTCACTGCGGGAGGCAGATACGCAGTATTTT. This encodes CASSLREADTQYF.

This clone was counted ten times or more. As DNA, the CDR3 is TGTGCCACCAGAAAACAGGGTCTTCAAGAGACCCAGTACTTC. Encoded protein: CATRKQGLQETQYF. The rearrangement links TRBV15 to TRBJ2-5; tentative D call: TRBD1 (6 bases). CDR3 size: 14 residues. CDR1 and CDR2 (germline): LNHNV, YYDKDF (reference sequence). V lost 6 bases, J lost 2 bases, and 13 bases lay in between.

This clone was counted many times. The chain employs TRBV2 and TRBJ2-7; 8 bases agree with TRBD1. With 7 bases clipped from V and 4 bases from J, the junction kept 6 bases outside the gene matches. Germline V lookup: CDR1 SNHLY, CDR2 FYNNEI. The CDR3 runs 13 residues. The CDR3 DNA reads TGTGCCAGCATAGGACAGGGCAGGTACGAGCAGTACTTC. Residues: CASIGQGRYEQYF.

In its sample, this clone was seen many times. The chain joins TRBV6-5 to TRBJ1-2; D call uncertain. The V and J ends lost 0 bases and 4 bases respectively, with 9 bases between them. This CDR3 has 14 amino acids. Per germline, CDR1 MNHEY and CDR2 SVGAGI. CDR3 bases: TGTGCCAGCAGTTACTCGGCCACCCTCTATGGCTACACCTTC. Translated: CASSYSATLYGYTF.

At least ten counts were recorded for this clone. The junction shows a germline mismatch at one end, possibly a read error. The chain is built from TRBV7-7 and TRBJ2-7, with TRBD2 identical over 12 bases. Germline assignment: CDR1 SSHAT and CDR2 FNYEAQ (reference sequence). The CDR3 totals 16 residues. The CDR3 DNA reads TGTGCTAGCAGCCCTCGACTAGCGGGAGTAACCTACGAGCAGTACTTC. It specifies CASSPRLAGVTYEQYF.

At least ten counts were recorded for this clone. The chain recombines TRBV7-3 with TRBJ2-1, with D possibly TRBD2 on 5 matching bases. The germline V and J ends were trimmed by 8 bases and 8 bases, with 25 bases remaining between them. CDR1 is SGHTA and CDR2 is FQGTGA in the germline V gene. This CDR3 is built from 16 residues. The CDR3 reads CASAAGPGEPNDEQFF. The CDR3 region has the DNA TGTGCCAGCGCAGCCGGACCCGGGGAGCCAAATGATGAGCAGTTCTTC. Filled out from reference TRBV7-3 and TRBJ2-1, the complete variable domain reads GAGVSQTPSNKVTEKGKYVELRCDPISGHTALYWYRQSLGQGPEFLIYFQGTGAADDSGLPNDRFFAVRPEGSVSTLKIQRTERGDSAVYLCASAAGPGEPNDEQFFGPGTRLTVL.

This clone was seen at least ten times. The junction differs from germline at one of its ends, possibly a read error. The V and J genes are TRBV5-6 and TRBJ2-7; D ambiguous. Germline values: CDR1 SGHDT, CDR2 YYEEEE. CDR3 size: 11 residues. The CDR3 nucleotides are TGTGCCAGCAGCTTTTCCTCCGAGCAGTACTTC. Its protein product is CASSFSSEQYF.

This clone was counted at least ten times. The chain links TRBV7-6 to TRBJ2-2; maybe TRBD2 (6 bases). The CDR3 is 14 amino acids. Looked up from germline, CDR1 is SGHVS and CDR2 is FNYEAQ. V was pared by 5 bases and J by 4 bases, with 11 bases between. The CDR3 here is CASSRSGPTGELFF. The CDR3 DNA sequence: TGTGCCAGCAGCCGTAGCGGACCCACCGGGGAGCTGTTTTTT.

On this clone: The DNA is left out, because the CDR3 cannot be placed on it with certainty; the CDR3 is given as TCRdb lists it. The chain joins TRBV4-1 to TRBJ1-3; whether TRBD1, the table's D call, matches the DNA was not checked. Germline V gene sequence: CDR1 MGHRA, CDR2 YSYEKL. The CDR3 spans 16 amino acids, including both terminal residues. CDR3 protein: CASSQVAQGSGNTIYF.